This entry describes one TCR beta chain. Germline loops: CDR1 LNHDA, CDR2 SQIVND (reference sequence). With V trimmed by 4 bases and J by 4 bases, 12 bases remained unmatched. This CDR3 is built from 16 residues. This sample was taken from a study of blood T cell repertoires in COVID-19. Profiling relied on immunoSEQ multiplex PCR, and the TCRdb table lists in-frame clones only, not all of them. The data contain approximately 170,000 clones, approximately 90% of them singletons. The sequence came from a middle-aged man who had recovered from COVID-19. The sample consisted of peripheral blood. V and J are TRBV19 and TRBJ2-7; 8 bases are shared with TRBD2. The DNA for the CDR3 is TGTGCCAGTAGTAGGGGATCAAGCGGGAGACAGTACGAGCAGTACTTC. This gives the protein CASSRGSSGRQYEQYF.